The clone carrying this T cell receptor beta chain has only one observation. This sample is drawn from a study of control samples from healthy donors and cancer patients. The V end was cut by 5 bases, the J end by 4 bases, with 17 bases between. Germline CDR1 reads MNHEY; CDR2 reads SMNVEV (reference sequence). The CDR3 spans 15 residues. TCRdb's copy holds only in-frame clones and misses some; the assay was immunoSEQ multiplex PCR. There are some 130,000 clones in the sample; over 85% occur only once, and around 3.6% lies in the top ten. The V and J genes are TRBV27 and TRBJ1-2; tentatively, D is TRBD1 (5 bases). This receptor was taken from a man younger than 40 in good health. The specimen was blood. The CDR3: CASSPPGVSVYGYTF. The DNA of the CDR3 is TGTGCCAGCAGTCCCCCGGGGGTTTCGGTCTATGGCTACACCTTC.